A selection of T cell receptor beta chains follows, all from one sample in a study of T cells of healthy individuals. TCRdb independently ran MiXCR on the 5' RACE reads; one entry per CDR3 protein. The table shows 75,000 to 95,000 distinct CDR3 sequences, with 4% to 5.5% occurring only once. These receptors were collected from a female donor in good health. Both conserved end residues are part of each CDR3.

TRBJ2-7,TRBV14,CASSQEVGRAMREQYF
TRBJ2-3,TRBV6-1,CASSELGGDTQYF
TRBJ2-7,TRBV27,CASSLVGGLAGYEQYF
TRBJ2-1,TRBV12-3/TRBV12-4,CASSLARVVGQFF
TRBJ2-4,TRBV5-6,CASSSQGAAKNIQYF
TRBJ2-7,TRBV7-2,CASSSSGGYEQYF
TRBJ2-1,TRBV5-1,CASSLANEQFF
TRBJ1-2,TRBV7-3,CASSLDGQGNLYGYTF
TRBJ2-3,TRBV7-9,CASSRQRGSTDTQYF
TRBJ1-2,TRBV29-1,CSVEDGVVRYTF
TRBJ2-7,TRBV7-9,CASSLSGSMYF
TRBJ2-1,TRBV12-3/TRBV12-4,CATSASTDYNEQFF
TRBJ1-1,TRBV5-1,CASSLAGGREAFF
TRBJ2-1,TRBV27,CASSPQEGGFHEQFF
TRBJ2-1,TRBV29-1,CSVGREWGQFF
TRBJ2-2,TRBV12-3/TRBV12-4,CASSSQGLAGTNTGELFF
TRBJ1-5,TRBV4-3,CASSPGLSNQPQHF
TRBJ2-1,TRBV12-3/TRBV12-4,CASSAKARGFSYNEQFF
TRBJ1-5,TRBV20-1,CSATTTGPNQPQHF
TRBJ1-6,TRBV7-2,CASSLANSPLHF
TRBJ2-5,TRBV20-1,CSAGIAERGVETQYF
TRBJ2-3,TRBV4-1,CASSQDGWDTQYF
TRBJ2-1,TRBV30,CAWSRGKNEQFF
TRBJ2-1,TRBV6-5,CASTKGYEQFF
TRBJ2-6,TRBV4-2,CASSLGSGGSGGANVLTF
TRBJ2-3,TRBV4-3,CASSQGDLSTQYF
TRBJ2-1,TRBV28,CASSTTSGRKRAKYNEQFF
TRBJ2-4,TRBV19,CASSMMGGIADIQYF
TRBJ1-5,TRBV24-1,CATRGSRLNQPQHF
TRBJ2-2,TRBV25-1,CASSEGLGHPGSLAGELFF
TRBJ1-5,TRBV7-9,CASSHYTGPHNQPQHF
TRBJ2-5,TRBV20-1,CSAREGDSGRARETQYF
TRBJ2-7,TRBV4-3,CASSLSSGSFPYEQYF
TRBJ1-6,TRBV6-5,CASSPGLGLHF
TRBJ1-5,TRBV9,CASSVGNSNQPQHF
TRBJ2-7,TRBV6-5,CASSYRYQLSYEQYF
TRBJ2-6,TRBV3-1,CASSQDPRSGANVLTF
TRBJ2-2,TRBV2,CASSTLAVTGELFF
TRBJ1-2,TRBV6-6,CASTPGPNYGYTF
TRBJ2-4,TRBV3-1,CASSPFNLAKNIQYF
TRBJ2-3,TRBV7-2,CASSYPGLAGLADTQYF
TRBJ1-1,TRBV4-1,CASRSSFSGIGGTEAFF
TRBJ2-7,TRBV20-1,CSASAGTSGTGYEQYF
TRBJ2-3,TRBV29-1,CSFWTSDNTDTQYF
TRBJ2-6,TRBV29-1,CSAELPLQGHFSSGANVLTF
TRBJ2-7,TRBV5-1,CASSLRTSGSLNEQYF
TRBJ1-5,TRBV7-2,CASSSPNQPQHF
TRBJ2-6,TRBV28,CASGRGSGANVLTF